This T cell receptor (beta chain) was captured in a study of response to subunit inactivated influenza vaccine. Study-wide findings and caveats: There was a suggestion from the authors that each seasonal influenza vaccination recruits few new T cells.

Germline loops: CDR1 LGHNA, CDR2 YSLEER. CDR3 length: 15 residues. Trimming removed 4 bases from V and 0 bases from J, with 9 bases in between. This clonotype has a handful of counts. The antigen is undetermined. A single record per CDR3 protein comes from TCRdb applying MiXCR to the RT-PCR reads. The sample has hundreds of thousands of distinct CDR3 sequences, over 25% seen once. This TCR came from a man aged 45-60 years who received an inactivated influenza vaccine. The chain links TRBV4-3 to TRBJ1-4, with D uncertain. This sample comprised CD4+ T cells sorted from PBMCs, obtained more than 4 days after vaccination. The CDR3, as DNA: TGCGCCAGCAGCCTCGACGGTGCAACTAATGAAAAACTGTTTTTT. This sequence encodes CASSLDGATNEKLFF.